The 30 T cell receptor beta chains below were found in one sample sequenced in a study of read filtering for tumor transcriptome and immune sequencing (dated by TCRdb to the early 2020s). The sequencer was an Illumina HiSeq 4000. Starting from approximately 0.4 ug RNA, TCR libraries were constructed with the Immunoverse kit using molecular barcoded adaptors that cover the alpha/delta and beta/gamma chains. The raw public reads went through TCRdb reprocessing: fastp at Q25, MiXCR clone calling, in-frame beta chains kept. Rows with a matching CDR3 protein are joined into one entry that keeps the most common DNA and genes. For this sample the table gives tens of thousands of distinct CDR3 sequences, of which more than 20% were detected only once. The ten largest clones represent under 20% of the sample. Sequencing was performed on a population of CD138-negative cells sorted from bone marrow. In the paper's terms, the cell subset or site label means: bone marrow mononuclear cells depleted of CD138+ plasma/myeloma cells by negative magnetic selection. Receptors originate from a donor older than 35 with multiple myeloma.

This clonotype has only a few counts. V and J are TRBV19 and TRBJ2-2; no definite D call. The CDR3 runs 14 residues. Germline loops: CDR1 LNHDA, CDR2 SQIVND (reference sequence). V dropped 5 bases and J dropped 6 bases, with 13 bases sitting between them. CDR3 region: CASSADKLPGELFF. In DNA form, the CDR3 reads TGTGCCAGTAGTGCTGATAAACTGCCCGGGGAGCTGTTTTTT. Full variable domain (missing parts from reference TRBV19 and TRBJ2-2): DGGITQSPKYLFRKEGQNVTLSCEQNLNHDAMYWYRQDPGQGLRLIYYSQIVNDFQKGDIAEGYSVSREKKESFPLTVTSAQKNPTAFYLCASSADKLPGELFFGEGSRLTVL.

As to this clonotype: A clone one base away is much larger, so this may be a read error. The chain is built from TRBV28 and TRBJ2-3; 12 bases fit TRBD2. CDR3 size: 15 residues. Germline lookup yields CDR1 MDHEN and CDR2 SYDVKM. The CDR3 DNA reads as TGTGCCAGCAGTCCTCGACTAGCGGGAGCAGATGCGCAGTATTTT. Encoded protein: CASSPRLAGADAQYF.

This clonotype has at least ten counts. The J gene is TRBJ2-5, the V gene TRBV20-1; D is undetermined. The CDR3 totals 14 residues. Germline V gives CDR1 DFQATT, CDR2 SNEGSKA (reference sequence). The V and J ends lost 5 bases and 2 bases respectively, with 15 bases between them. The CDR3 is CSALVPQRQETQYF. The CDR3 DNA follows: TGCAGTGCTCTCGTTCCACAGCGTCAAGAGACCCAGTACTTC.

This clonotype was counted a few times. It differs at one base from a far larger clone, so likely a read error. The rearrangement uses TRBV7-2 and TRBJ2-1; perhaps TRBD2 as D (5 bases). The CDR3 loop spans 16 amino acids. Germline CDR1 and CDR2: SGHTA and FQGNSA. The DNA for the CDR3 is TGTGCCAGCAGCTTACGGGCCTCGAGGGCCTACAGTGAGCAGTTCTTC. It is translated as CASSLRASRAYSEQFF.

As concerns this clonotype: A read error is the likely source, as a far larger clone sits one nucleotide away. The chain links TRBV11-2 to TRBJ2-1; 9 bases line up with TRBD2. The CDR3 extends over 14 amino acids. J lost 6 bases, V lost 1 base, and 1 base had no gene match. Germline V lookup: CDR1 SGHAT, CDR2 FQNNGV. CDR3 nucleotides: TGTGCCAGCAGCTTAGTAGCGGGAGCCAATGAGCAGTTCTTC. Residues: CASSLVAGANEQFF.

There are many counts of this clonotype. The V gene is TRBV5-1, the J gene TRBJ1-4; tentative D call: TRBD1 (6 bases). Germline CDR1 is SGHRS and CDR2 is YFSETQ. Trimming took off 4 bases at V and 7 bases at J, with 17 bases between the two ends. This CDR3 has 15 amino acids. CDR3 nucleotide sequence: TGCGCCAGCAGCCCTGGTTCGGGGGCGGGTGAAAAACTGTTTTTT. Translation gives CASSPGSGAGEKLFF.

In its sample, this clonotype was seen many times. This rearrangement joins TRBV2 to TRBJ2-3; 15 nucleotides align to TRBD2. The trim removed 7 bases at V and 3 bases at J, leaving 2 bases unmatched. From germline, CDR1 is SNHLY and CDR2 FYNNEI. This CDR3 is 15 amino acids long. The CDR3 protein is CASTGTSGRTDTQYF. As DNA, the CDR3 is TGTGCCAGCACTGGGACTAGCGGGAGGACAGATACGCAGTATTTT.

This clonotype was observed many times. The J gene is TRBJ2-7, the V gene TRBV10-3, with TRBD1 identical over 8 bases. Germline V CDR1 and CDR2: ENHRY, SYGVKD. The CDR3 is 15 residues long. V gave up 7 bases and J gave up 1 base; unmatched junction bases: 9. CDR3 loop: CAITSRQGPSYEQYF. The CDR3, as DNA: TGTGCCATCACCTCGCGACAGGGGCCTTCCTACGAGCAGTACTTC.

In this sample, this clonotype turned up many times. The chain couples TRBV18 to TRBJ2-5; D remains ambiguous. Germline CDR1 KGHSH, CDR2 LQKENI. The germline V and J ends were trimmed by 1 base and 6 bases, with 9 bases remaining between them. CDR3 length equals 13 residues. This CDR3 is CASSPQGLKTQYF. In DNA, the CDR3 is TGTGCCAGCTCACCACAGGGTTTGAAGACCCAGTACTTC. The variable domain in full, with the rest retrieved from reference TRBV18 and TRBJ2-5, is NAGVMQNPRHLVRRRGQEARLRCSPMKGHSHVYWYRQLPEEGLKFMVYLQKENIIDESGMPKERFSAEFPKEGPSILRIQQVVRGDSAAYFCASSPQGLKTQYFGPGTRLLVL.

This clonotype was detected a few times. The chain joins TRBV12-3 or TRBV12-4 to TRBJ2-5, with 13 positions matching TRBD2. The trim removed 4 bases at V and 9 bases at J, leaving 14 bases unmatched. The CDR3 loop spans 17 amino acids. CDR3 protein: CASSWGTSGIGVGAQYF. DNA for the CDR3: TGTGCCAGCAGTTGGGGGACTAGCGGGATAGGGGTAGGGGCCCAGTACTTC.

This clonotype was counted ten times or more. CDR3 in amino acids: CASSPRQGRGEQYF. DNA of the CDR3: TGCGCCAGCAGCCCACGACAGGGGAGAGGCGAGCAGTACTTC. The chain uses TRBV5-1 and TRBJ2-7; 8 nucleotides align to TRBD1. The CDR3 runs 14 residues. The J segment lost 6 bases and the V segment lost 4 bases, leaving 9 bases of the junction unmatched. The V gene's germline CDR1 is SGHRS and CDR2 YFSETQ.

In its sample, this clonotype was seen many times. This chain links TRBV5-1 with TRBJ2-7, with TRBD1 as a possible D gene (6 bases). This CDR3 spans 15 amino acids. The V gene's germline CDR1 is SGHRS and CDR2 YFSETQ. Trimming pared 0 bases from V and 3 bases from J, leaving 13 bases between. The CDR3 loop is CASSLGTGPFYEQYF. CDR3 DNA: TGCGCCAGCAGCTTGGGAACAGGGCCCTTCTACGAGCAGTACTTC.

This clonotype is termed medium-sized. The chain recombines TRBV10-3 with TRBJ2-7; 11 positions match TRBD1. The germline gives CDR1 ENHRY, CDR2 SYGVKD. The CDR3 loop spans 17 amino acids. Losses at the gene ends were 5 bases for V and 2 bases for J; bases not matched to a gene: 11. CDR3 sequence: CAISPKLPGQGAYEQYF. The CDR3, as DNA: TGTGCCATCAGTCCCAAACTTCCGGGACAGGGGGCCTACGAGCAGTACTTC.

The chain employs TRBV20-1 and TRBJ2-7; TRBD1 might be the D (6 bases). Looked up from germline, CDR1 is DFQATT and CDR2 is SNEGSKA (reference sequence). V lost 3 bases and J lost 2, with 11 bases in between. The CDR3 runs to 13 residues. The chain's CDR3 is CSARARGTYEQYF. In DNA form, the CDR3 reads TGCAGTGCTAGGGCCAGGGGAACCTACGAGCAGTACTTC.

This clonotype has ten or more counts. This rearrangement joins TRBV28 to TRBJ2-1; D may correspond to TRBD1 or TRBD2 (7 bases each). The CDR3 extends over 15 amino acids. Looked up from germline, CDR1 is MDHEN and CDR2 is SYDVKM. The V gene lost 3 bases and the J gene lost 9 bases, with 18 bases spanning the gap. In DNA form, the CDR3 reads TGTGCCAGCAGTTTTCCCAGGGGGGGCCTATTTGAGCAGTTCTTC. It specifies CASSFPRGGLFEQFF.

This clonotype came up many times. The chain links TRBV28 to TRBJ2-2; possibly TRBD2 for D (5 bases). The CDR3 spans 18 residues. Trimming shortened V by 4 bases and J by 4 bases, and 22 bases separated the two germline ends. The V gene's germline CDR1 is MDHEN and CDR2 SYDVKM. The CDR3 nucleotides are TGTGCCAGCAGTTCCCGCCGGGGAAGAGGGCCCAGCACCGGGGAGCTGTTTTTT. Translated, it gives CASSSRRGRGPSTGELFF.

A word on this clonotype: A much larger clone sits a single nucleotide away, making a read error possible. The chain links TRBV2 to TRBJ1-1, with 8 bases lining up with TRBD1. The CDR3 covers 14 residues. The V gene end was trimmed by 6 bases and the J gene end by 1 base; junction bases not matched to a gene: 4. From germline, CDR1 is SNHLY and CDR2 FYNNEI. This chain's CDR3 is CASRFGTGNTEAFF. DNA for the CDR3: TGTGCCAGCAGGTTCGGGACAGGGAACACTGAAGCTTTCTTT.

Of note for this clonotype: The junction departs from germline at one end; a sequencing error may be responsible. The CDR3 DNA reads as TGTGCCAGCAGGGCCAGGGGCTCCTACAGTGAGCAGTTCTTC. It specifies CASRARGSYSEQFF. The chain couples TRBV7-9 to TRBJ2-1; D might be TRBD1 (6 bases). This CDR3 spans 14 amino acids. Germline assignment: CDR1 SEHNR and CDR2 FQNEAQ (reference sequence).

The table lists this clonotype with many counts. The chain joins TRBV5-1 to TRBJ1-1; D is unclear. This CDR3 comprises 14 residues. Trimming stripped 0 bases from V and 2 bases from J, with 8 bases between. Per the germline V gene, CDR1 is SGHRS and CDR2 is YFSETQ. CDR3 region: CASSLALGNTEAFF. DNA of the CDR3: TGCGCCAGCAGCTTGGCCTTGGGAAACACTGAAGCTTTCTTT.

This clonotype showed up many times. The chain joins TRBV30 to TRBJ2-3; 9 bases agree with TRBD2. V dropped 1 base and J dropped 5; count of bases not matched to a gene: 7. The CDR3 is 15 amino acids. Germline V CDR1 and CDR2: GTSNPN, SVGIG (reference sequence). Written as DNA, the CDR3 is TGTGCCTGGAGTGAGCTAGCGGGATGGGTAGATACGCAGTATTTT. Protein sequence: CAWSELAGWVDTQYF.

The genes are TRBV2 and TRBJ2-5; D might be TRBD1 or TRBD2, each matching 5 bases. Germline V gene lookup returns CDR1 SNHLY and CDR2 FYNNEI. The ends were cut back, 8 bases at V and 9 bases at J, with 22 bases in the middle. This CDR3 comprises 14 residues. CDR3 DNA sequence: TGTGCCAGCCTCCCGGGATGGCCAATGGGGGCCCAGTACTTC. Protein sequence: CASLPGWPMGAQYF.

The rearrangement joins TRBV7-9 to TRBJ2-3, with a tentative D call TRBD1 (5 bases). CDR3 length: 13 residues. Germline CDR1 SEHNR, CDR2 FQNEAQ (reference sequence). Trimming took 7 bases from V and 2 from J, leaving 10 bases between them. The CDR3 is CASIRQTTDTQYF. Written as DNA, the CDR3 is TGTGCCAGCATCCGACAGACCACAGATACGCAGTATTTT.

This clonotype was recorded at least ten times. CDR3 region: CAISESIQGRGDTQYF. The CDR3 coding sequence is TGTGCCATCAGTGAGTCGATCCAGGGGAGAGGAGATACGCAGTATTTT. The chain is built from TRBV10-3 and TRBJ2-3, with a weak D call TRBD1 (6 bases). Trimming left V 0 bases short and J 5 bases short, with 15 bases between. There are 16 residues in the CDR3. In germline, CDR1 is ENHRY, CDR2 SYGVKD.

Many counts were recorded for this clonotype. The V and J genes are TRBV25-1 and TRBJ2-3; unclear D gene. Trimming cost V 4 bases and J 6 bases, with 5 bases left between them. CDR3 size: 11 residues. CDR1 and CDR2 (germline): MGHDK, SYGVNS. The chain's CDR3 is CASSVGDTQYF. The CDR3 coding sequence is TGTGCCAGCAGTGTTGGTGATACGCAGTATTTT.

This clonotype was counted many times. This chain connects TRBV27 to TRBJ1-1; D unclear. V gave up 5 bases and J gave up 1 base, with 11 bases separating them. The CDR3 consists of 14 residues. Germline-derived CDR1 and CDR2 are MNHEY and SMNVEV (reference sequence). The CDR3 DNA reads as TGTGCCAGCAGTCCCAAGGCCGGGAACACTGAAGCTTTCTTT. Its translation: CASSPKAGNTEAFF.

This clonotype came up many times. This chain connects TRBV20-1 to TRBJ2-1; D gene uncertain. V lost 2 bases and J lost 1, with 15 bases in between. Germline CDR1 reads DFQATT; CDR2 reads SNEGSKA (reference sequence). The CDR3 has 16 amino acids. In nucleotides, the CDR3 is TGCAGTGCTAGATCCCCCCTGGCGGTGTCCTACAATGAGCAGTTCTTC. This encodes CSARSPLAVSYNEQFF.

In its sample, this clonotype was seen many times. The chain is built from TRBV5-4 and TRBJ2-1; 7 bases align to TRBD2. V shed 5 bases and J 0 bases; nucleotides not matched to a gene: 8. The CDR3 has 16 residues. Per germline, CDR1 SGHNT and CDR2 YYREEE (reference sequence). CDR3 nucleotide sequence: TGTGCCAGCAGGAAAACTAGCGCTAGCTCCTACAATGAGCAGTTCTTC. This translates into CASRKTSASSYNEQFF. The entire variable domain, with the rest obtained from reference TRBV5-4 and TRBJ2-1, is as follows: ETGVTQSPTHLIKTRGQQVTLRCSSQSGHNTVSWYQQALGQGPQFIFQYYREEENGRGNFPPRFSGLQFPNYSSELNVNALELDDSALYLCASRKTSASSYNEQFFGPGTRLTVL.

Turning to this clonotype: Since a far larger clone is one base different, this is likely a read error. The CDR3 loop is CASSLVVANNERFF. Written as DNA, the CDR3 is TGTGCCAGCAGCTTAGTTGTCGCCAACAATGAGCGGTTCTTC. The chain carries TRBV11-1 and TRBJ2-1; no clear D. The CDR3 loop spans 14 amino acids. Looked up from germline, CDR1 is SGHAT and CDR2 is FQDESV (reference sequence).

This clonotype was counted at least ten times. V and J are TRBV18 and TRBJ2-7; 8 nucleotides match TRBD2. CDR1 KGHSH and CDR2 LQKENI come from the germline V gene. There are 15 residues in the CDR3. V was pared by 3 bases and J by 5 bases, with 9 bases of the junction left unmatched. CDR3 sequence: CASSPQGLGGHEQYF. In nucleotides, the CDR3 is TGTGCCAGCTCACCTCAGGGACTAGGGGGGCACGAGCAGTACTTC. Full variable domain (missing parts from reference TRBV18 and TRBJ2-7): NAGVMQNPRHLVRRRGQEARLRCSPMKGHSHVYWYRQLPEEGLKFMVYLQKENIIDESGMPKERFSAEFPKEGPSILRIQQVVRGDSAAYFCASSPQGLGGHEQYFGPGTRLTVT.

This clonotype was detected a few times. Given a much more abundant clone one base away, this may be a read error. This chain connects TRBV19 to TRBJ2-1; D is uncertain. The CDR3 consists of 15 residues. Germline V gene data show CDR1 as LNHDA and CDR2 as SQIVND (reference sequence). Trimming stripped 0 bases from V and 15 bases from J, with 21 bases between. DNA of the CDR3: TGTGCCAGTAGTATAGACGGTTCCCACACGCCGTGGCGGTTCTTC. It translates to CASSIDGSHTPWRFF. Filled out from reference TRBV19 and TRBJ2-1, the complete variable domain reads DGGITQSPKYLFRKEGQNVTLSCEQNLNHDAMYWYRQDPGQGLRLIYYSQIVNDFQKGDIAEGYSVSREKKESFPLTVTSAQKNPTAFYLCASSIDGSHTPWRFFGPGTRLTVL.